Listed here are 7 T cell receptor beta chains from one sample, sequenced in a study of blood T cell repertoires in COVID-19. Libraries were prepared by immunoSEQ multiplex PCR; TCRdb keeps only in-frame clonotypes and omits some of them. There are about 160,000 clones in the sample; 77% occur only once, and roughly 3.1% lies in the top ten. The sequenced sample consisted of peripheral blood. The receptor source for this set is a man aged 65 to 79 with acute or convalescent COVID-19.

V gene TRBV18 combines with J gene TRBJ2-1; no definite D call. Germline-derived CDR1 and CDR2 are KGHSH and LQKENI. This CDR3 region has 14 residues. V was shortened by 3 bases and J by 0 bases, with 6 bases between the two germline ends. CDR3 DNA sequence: TGTGCCAGCTCACCGGGCCTCTCCTACAATGAGCAGTTCTTC. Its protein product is CASSPGLSYNEQFF.

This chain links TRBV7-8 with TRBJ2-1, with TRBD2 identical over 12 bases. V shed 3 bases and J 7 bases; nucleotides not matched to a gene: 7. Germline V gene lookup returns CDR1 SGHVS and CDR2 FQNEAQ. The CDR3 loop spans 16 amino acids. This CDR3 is CASSFRTSGKRNEQFF. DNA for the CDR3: TGTGCCAGCAGCTTCAGGACTAGCGGGAAAAGGAATGAGCAGTTCTTC.

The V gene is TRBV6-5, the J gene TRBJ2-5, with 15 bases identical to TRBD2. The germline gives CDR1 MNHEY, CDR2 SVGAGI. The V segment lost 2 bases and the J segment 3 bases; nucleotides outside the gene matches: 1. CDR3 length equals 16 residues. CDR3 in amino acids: CASSYGTSGRKETQYF. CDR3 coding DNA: TGTGCCAGCAGTTACGGGACTAGCGGGAGGAAAGAGACCCAGTACTTC.

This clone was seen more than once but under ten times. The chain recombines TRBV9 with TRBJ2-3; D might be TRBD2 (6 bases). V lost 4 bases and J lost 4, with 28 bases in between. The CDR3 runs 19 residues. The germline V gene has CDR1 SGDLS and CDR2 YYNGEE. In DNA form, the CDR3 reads TGTGCCAGCAGCACACAAGGAGGGGAGGCTAGGGGAATTGCAGATACGCAGTATTTT. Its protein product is CASSTQGGEARGIADTQYF.

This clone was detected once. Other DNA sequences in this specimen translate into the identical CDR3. CDR3 DNA: TGTGCCAGCAGTTTACAGGGAAACTATGGCTACACCTTC. Protein: CASSLQGNYGYTF. The chain is built from TRBV27 and TRBJ1-2, with D possibly TRBD1 on 5 matching bases. V lost 2 bases and J 2 bases, leaving 6 bases between the germline ends. Germline loops: CDR1 MNHEY, CDR2 SMNVEV (reference sequence). This CDR3 has 13 amino acids.

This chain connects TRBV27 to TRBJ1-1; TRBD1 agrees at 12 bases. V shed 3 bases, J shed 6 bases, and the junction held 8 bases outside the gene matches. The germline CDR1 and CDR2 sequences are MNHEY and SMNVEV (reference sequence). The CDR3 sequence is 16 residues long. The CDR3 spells CASSFGDRGHRAEAFF. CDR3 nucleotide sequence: TGTGCCAGCAGTTTTGGGGACAGGGGGCATAGGGCTGAAGCTTTCTTT.

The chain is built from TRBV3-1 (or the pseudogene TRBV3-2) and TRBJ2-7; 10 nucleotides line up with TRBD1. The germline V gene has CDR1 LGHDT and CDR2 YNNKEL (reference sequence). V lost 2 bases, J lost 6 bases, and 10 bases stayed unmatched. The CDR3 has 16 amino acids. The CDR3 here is CASSQTTGTGAGEQYF. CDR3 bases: TGTGCCAGCAGCCAAACCACCGGGACAGGGGCCGGCGAGCAGTACTTC.